The next 10 T cell receptor beta chains were all read from a single sample in a study of molecular identifiers for immune sequencing clone quantification. One entry per CDR3 protein results from TCRdb running MiXCR on the PCR reads. The data hold around 470,000 distinct CDR3 sequences, with around 23% observed a single time. The sequenced sample consisted of naive CD8+ T cells from blood, with Jurkat cell RNA spiked in. This sample's subset: FACS-sorted CD8+CD4-CCR7+CD45RA+ naive T cells. The source is a human donor in good health. Some libraries in this study had Jurkat cell RNA spiked in.

This clonotype was detected ten times or more. The chain employs TRBV14 and TRBJ2-3; D ambiguous. With 0 bases removed from V and 2 bases from J, the gap between germline ends came to 12 bases. CDR1 SGHDN and CDR2 FVKESK come from the germline V gene. This CDR3 is 16 amino acids long. The CDR3 loop reads CASSQDYGIITDTQYF. CDR3 bases: TGTGCCAGCAGCCAAGACTACGGAATAATCACAGATACGCAGTATTTT.

The V gene is TRBV4-1, the J gene TRBJ2-7, with D hard to call. The CDR3 is 13 amino acids. Germline V gene sequence: CDR1 MGHRA, CDR2 YSYEKL. The V end was cut by 3 bases, the J end by 7 bases, with 13 bases between. The CDR3 spells CASSHQVSGEQYF. As DNA, the CDR3 is TGCGCCAGCAGCCATCAAGTGTCCGGGGAGCAGTACTTC.

This clonotype was observed a few times. J is TRBJ1-3 and V is TRBV19; D unresolved. The CDR3 length is 13 residues. Trimming removed 2 bases from V and 4 bases from J, with 6 bases in between. Germline V gives CDR1 LNHDA, CDR2 SQIVND (reference sequence). CDR3 in DNA: TGTGCCAGTAGTATATCTTCGGGAAACACCATATATTTT. This gives the protein CASSISSGNTIYF.

This clonotype was seen at least ten times. The chain joins TRBV14 to TRBJ1-6; TRBD1 matches 10 bases. V was clipped by 8 bases and J by 7 bases; unmatched bases: 8. This CDR3 has 15 amino acids. Germline V gene data show CDR1 as SGHDN and CDR2 as FVKESK. CDR3 DNA: TGTGCCAGCGCCTTCACGACAGGGGGCAATTCACCCCTCCACTTT. Translating gives CASAFTTGGNSPLHF. The variable domain in full, completed from reference TRBV14 and TRBJ1-6, reads EAGVTQFPSHSVIEKGQTVTLRCDPISGHDNLYWYRRVMGKEIKFLLHFVKESKQDESGMPNNRFLAERTGGTYSTLKVQPAELEDSGVYFCASAFTTGGNSPLHFGNGTRLTVT.

There are a few counts of this clonotype. The rearrangement uses TRBV13 and TRBJ1-1, with 9 bases fitting TRBD1. The CDR3 runs 16 residues. With V trimmed by 6 bases and J by 3 bases, 11 bases remained unmatched. Per germline, CDR1 PRHDT and CDR2 FYEKMQ (reference sequence). This CDR3 is CASSLSDRGGYTEAFF. The CDR3 DNA reads TGTGCCAGCAGTTTGTCCGACAGGGGGGGGTACACTGAAGCTTTCTTT.

This clonotype was observed at least ten times. The gene calls are TRBV2 and TRBJ2-7; D not certain. Germline CDR1 reads SNHLY; CDR2 reads FYNNEI. V was trimmed by 8 bases and J by 1 base, leaving 9 bases between them. CDR3 length: 12 residues. The DNA of the CDR3 is TGTGCCAGCGGGCCCCCTTCCTACGAGCAGTACTTC. Its protein is CASGPPSYEQYF.

A remark on this clonotype: The missing conserved phenylalanine or tryptophan at the end of this CDR3 makes a read error likely. The rearrangement uses TRBV5-6 and TRBJ2-5; D ambiguous. This CDR3 comprises 12 residues. CDR1 SGHDT and CDR2 YYEEEE come from the germline V gene. The V gene lost 4 bases and the J gene lost 5 bases, with 9 bases spanning the gap. The CDR3 nucleotides read TGTGCCAGCAGCGGATCATGGGAGACCCAGTACCTC. Its protein is CASSGSWETQYL.

V usage is TRBV15 and J usage is TRBJ2-3, with D uncertain. Germline V gene data show CDR1 as LNHNV and CDR2 as YYDKDF (reference sequence). This CDR3 is built from 15 residues. Trimming shortened V by 0 bases and J by 0 bases, and 7 bases separated the two germline ends. The CDR3 region is CATSRDRSSTDTQYF. The CDR3 DNA follows: TGTGCCACCAGCAGAGATCGTTCCAGCACAGATACGCAGTATTTT.

This clonotype was seen a few times. This chain uses TRBV19 with TRBJ2-6; D uncertain. Germline CDR1 and CDR2: LNHDA and SQIVND (reference sequence). Between the trimmed V and J ends, which lost 2 bases and 0 bases, there was a span of 5 bases. The CDR3 runs 15 residues. The CDR3 sequence: CASSITSSGANVLTF. CDR3 DNA sequence: TGTGCCAGTAGTATAACGTCCTCTGGGGCCAACGTCCTGACTTTC.

This clonotype occurred a few times. The CDR3 DNA sequence: TGTGCCAGCAGCTTACGGGTTAGCTCGACCGGGGAGCTGTTTTTT. Its protein is CASSLRVSSTGELFF. V gene TRBV7-8 combines with J gene TRBJ2-2; D remains ambiguous. This CDR3 region has 15 residues. From germline, CDR1 is SGHVS and CDR2 FQNEAQ. V was trimmed by 2 bases and J by 5 bases, leaving 12 bases between them.